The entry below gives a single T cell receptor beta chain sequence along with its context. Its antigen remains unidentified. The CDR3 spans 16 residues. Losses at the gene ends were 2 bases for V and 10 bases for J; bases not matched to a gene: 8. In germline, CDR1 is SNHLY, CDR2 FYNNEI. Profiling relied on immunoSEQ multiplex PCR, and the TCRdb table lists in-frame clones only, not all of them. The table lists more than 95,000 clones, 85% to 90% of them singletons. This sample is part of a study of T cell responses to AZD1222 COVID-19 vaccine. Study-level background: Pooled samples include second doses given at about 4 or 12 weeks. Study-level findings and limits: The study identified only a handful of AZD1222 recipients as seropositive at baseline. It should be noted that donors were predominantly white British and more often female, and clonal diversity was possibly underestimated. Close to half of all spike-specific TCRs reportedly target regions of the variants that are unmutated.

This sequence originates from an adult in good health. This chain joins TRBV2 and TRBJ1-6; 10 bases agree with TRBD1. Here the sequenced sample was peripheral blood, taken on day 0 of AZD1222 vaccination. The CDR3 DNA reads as TGTGCCAGCAGTGAAAGATCCGGGACAGGGGAATCACCCCTCCACTTT. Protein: CASSERSGTGESPLHF.